This is a list of T cell receptor beta chains from one sample in a study of OX40 agonist ivuxolimab in advanced cancers. Assay: immunoSEQ multiplex PCR; the TCRdb copy retains only in-frame clones and omits some. The sample has under 110,000 clones; about nine tenths are singletons. This specimen was CD4+ or CD8+ T cells sorted from blood, taken in a trial of the OX40 agonist ivuxolimab. The receptor set was obtained from an adult with an advanced solid tumor such as melanoma, head and neck, liver or kidney cancer. Both conserved end residues are part of each CDR3.

J	V	CDR3
TRBJ1-5	TRBV7-2	CASSPVPGGNQPQHF
TRBJ2-2	TRBV10-2	CASSGTQTGELFF
TRBJ2-3	TRBV4-2	CASSQDQGLAGTRKTDTQYF
TRBJ2-7	TRBV10-2	CASSESNEQYF
TRBJ2-7	TRBV4-2	CASSQDGGPYEQYF
TRBJ2-5	TRBV5-1	CASSSASGGRSEETQYF
TRBJ1-5	TRBV6-1	CASSPSYYSNQPQHF
TRBJ1-2	TRBV4-3	CASSQGSAGDGGYTF
TRBJ1-2	TRBV28	CASSPGTGGEGYTF
TRBJ1-5	TRBV5-1	CASSYQGGDNQPQHF
TRBJ2-1	TRBV6-5	CASIKTGPTPREQFF
TRBJ1-3	TRBV18	CASSPTGETGNTIYF
TRBJ2-5	TRBV6-1	CASSAPRKTQYF
TRBJ2-5	TRBV9	CASSGQGETQYF
TRBJ2-3	TRBV5-1	CASSLPTSGESITDTQYF
TRBJ1-1	TRBV4-3	CASSQEGGITFF
TRBJ2-3	TRBV19	CASSSGTGAPPDTQYF
TRBJ1-2	TRBV25-1	CASSDSGQPYGYTF
TRBJ2-6	TRBV18	CASSTQRGGEANVLTF
TRBJ2-1	TRBV13	CASSLGRAGPRFF
TRBJ2-5	TRBV18	CASSPPSQAQETQYF
TRBJ2-5	TRBV7-2	CASRFGLQETQYF
TRBJ2-5	TRBV18	CASSPRVAGGQETQYF
TRBJ2-2	TRBV6-4	CASRSYVGGELFF
TRBJ2-1	TRBV11-1	CASRFRLAGGPGEQFF
TRBJ2-7	TRBV19	CASSGQGAGEQYF
TRBJ1-5	TRBV5-6	CASSLQGIGHQPQHF
TRBJ1-2	TRBV6-5	CASRTRTGGYTF
TRBJ2-7	TRBV12-5	CASGPGPTYEQYF
TRBJ1-3	TRBV7-9	CASSSWTATSGNTIYF
TRBJ1-2	TRBV6-5	CASSYSPENYGYTF
TRBJ2-7	TRBV21-1	CASSGGGSGGDTYEQYF
TRBJ2-2	TRBV19	CASRSQGNTGELFF
TRBJ2-1	TRBV7-3	CASSLISGDYNEQFF
TRBJ2-1	TRBV10-1	CASRRRGQGAIVCDEQFF
TRBJ2-7	TRBV10-3	CAIKSAGGRGDYEQYF
TRBJ1-1	TRBV19	CASSIIQGTEAFF
TRBJ2-7	TRBV14	CASSPRTDLPYEQYF
TRBJ1-2	TRBV19	CASSMPGDSHNYGYTF
TRBJ2-5	TRBV4-3	CASSQGVGLQETQYF
TRBJ1-3	TRBV5-6	CASSWRGDSGNTIYF
TRBJ2-7	TRBV4-1	CASSQSGQLYEQYF
TRBJ1-4	TRBV30	CAWKGANEKLFF
TRBJ2-7	TRBV18	CASSPSQGFSYEQYF
TRBJ2-2	TRBV5-4	CASSLWSATGELFF
TRBJ1-1	TRBV5-1	CASSLDPGWTTEAFF
TRBJ2-2	TRBV9	CASSVDTQNTGELFF
TRBJ2-3	TRBV7-2	CASSRTRTDTQYF
TRBJ1-5	TRBV27	CASSAPGGRNQPQHF
TRBJ2-7	TRBV7-2	CASSLGLALDEQYF
TRBJ2-7	TRBV28	CASDGGATSYEQYF
TRBJ1-4	TRBV19	CASNSRLNEKLFF
TRBJ1-2	TRBV18	CASSFGGGYTF
TRBJ2-3	TRBV4-3	CASSLRTSGVRDTQYF
TRBJ2-5	TRBV5-1	CASSLGAGRETQYF
TRBJ1-1	TRBV19	CASRDRQLLTNEAFF
TRBJ1-2	TRBV7-8	CASSRRTDYGYTF